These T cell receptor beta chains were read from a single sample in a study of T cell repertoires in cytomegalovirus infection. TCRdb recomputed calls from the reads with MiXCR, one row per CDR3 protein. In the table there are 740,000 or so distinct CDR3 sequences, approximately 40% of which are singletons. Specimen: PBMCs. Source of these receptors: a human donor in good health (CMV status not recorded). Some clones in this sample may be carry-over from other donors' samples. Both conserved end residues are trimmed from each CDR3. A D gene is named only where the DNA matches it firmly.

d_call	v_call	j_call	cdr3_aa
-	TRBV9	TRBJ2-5	ASSVATGQQETQY
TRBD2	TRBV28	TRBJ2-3	ASLRGGRARTDTQY
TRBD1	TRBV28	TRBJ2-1	ASTLVDRVRNEQF
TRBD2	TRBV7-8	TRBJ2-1	ASSFLLAGVYNEQF
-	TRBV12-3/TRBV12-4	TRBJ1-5	ASSLGEKGQPQH
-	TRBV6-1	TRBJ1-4	ASSEGRANEKLF
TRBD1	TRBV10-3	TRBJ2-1	AISAGQGASNEQF
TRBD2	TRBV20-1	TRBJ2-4	SALSGSAKNIQY
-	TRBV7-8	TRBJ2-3	ASRAATEGTDTQY
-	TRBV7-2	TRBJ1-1	ASSLVVGGTEAF
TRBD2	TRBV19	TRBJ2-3	ASSTGLAADTQY
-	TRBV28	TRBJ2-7	ASPLIEGSHVCLQQY
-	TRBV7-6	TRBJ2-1	ASSLAWLARPSYNEQF
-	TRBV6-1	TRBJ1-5	ASKTQGDSLHQPQH
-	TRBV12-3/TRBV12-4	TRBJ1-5	ASSSRHYNQPQH
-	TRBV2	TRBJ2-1	ASRAINEQF
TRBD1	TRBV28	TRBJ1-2	ASRGFGGYT
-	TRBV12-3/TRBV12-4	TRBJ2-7	ASSPSPRWSYEQY
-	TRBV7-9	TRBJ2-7	ASSPCVAETYEQY
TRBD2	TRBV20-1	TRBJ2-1	SARKGGSSYNEQF
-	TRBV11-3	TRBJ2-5	ASSLDSGAQETQY
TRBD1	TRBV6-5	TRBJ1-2	ASTWTGGIYGYT
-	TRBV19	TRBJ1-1	ASSIRGLITEAF